This TCR beta chain was recorded in a study of OX40 agonist ivuxolimab in advanced cancers. Turning to the study itself: The treatment was a fully human IgG2 OX40 agonist, ivuxolimab.

Study results and limitations: At doses 0.1 to 3.0 mg/kg, CD4+ and CD8+ clones expanded. In CD8+ T cells, expanded clones were on average more numerous than in CD4+.

This clone was seen a single time. What it binds is unknown. V shed 4 bases and J 4 bases; nucleotides not matched to a gene: 6. The CDR3 is 15 amino acids. Germline V gene sequence: CDR1 SNHLY, CDR2 FYNNEI. This table comes from immunoSEQ multiplex PCR, and its TCRdb copy is limited to in-frame clones, with some not included. Of under 13,000 clones in the sample, about 77% were seen once. V gene TRBV2 combines with J gene TRBJ1-5, with 8 bases that match TRBD1. The sample in question was CD4+ or CD8+ T cells sorted from blood, obtained in a trial of the OX40 agonist ivuxolimab. The receptor was isolated from an adult with an advanced solid tumor such as melanoma, head and neck, liver or kidney cancer. Here the CDR3 reads CASSAPDRENQPQHF. The CDR3 DNA sequence: TGTGCCAGCAGTGCCCCGGACAGGGAGAATCAGCCCCAGCATTTT.